These 27 T cell receptor beta chains came from one sample sequenced in a study of T cells in narcolepsy. Only in-frame clones appear in the TCRdb table, and some are missing; sequencing was by immunoSEQ multiplex PCR. The sample holds 30,000 to 45,000 clones, approximately 85% seen once. The sequenced sample consisted of CD45RA- memory CD4+ T cells from PBMCs. The receptors shown here come from a human donor with narcolepsy.

This chain links TRBV28 with TRBJ2-5; perhaps TRBD2 as D (6 bases). V lost 7 bases to trimming and J lost 5 bases, with 17 bases between them. The CDR3 is made up of 14 amino acids. Looked up from germline, CDR1 is MDHEN and CDR2 is SYDVKM. The CDR3 DNA sequence: TGTGCCAGCATAGGGCAGGGAGGTGGTGAGACCCAGTACTTC. This translates into CASIGQGGGETQYF.

CDR3 DNA sequence: TGTGCCAGCAGTTCGGTGGGGATTCCTAGCAATCAGCCCCAGCATTTT. It translates to CASSSVGIPSNQPQHF. The chain couples TRBV27 to TRBJ1-5, with no clear D. Trimming stripped 4 bases from V and 0 bases from J, with 13 bases between. Germline V CDR1 and CDR2: MNHEY, SMNVEV (reference sequence). The CDR3 contains 16 residues.

Worth noting for this clone: One end of the junction is discordant with germline, which a read error may explain. The genes are TRBV7-9 and TRBJ1-2; D ambiguous. Germline V lookup: CDR1 SEHNR, CDR2 FQNEAQ (reference sequence). The CDR3 totals 13 residues. The CDR3 nucleotides read TGTGCCAGCAGCTTCGCCATTCGGTATGGCTACGCCTTC. Amino acid sequence: CASSFAIRYGYAF. Together with reference TRBV7-9 and TRBJ1-2, the CDR3 gives the full variable domain: DTGVSQNPRHKITKRGQNVTFRCDPISEHNRLYWYRQTLGQGPEFLTYFQNEAQLEKSRLLSDRFSAERPKGSFSTLEIQRTEQGDSAMYLCASSFAIRYGYAFGSGTRLTVV.

In its sample, this clone was seen once. The V gene is TRBV29-1, the J gene TRBJ2-3; tentatively, D is TRBD1 (6 bases). V dropped 4 bases and J dropped 1 base, with 6 bases sitting between them. The CDR3 runs to 12 residues. Germline V gives CDR1 SQVTM, CDR2 ANQGSEA. CDR3 coding DNA: TGCAGCGTTGGGACAGGCACAGATACGCAGTATTTT. The encoded protein is CSVGTGTDTQYF.

The chain uses TRBV6-1 and TRBJ2-3; 15 bases are shared with TRBD2. From germline, CDR1 is MNHNS and CDR2 SASEGT. J lost 0 bases, V lost 2 bases, and 6 bases had no gene match. The CDR3 totals 19 residues. CDR3 residues: CASSETPGTSGGSTDTQYF. The CDR3 DNA is TGTGCCAGCAGTGAAACCCCAGGGACTAGCGGGGGGAGCACAGATACGCAGTATTTT.

The chain employs TRBV19 and TRBJ1-4, with D possibly being TRBD1 (5 bases). Trimming cost V 4 bases and J 7 bases, with 10 bases left between them. The length of the CDR3 is 13 residues. Germline V gene lookup returns CDR1 LNHDA and CDR2 SQIVND (reference sequence). The CDR3 DNA is TGTGCCAGTAGTAGAGGGGTGGCTGAAAAACTGTTTTTT. As protein: CASSRGVAEKLFF.

This clone has just one count. This chain connects TRBV2 to TRBJ2-2, with D possibly TRBD1 on 6 matching bases. The germline CDR1 and CDR2 sequences are SNHLY and FYNNEI. The germline V and J ends were trimmed by 6 bases and 2 bases, with 13 bases remaining between them. There are 15 residues in the CDR3. CDR3 in amino acids: CASSFGQTNTGELFF. In nucleotides, the CDR3 is TGTGCCAGCAGCTTCGGACAGACCAACACCGGGGAGCTGTTTTTT.

Worth noting for this clone: At one boundary the junction diverges from the germline segment, which might be a read error. V and J are TRBV5-6 and TRBJ2-1; 8 bases are shared with TRBD1. CDR1 is SGHDT, CDR2 YYEEEE, per germline. This CDR3 has 13 amino acids. The CDR3 sequence: CASSLDRVNEQFF. DNA for the CDR3: TGTGCCAGCAGTTTGGACAGGGTAAATGAGCAGTTCTTC.

With respect to this clone: Other DNA sequences within the sample encode an identical CDR3. The chain couples TRBV6-5 to TRBJ1-1, with D tentatively TRBD1 (5 bases). CDR3 length: 13 residues. CDR1 is MNHEY, CDR2 SVGAGI, per germline. V was cut by 4 bases and J by 1 base, with 7 bases left in between. CDR3 bases: TGTGCCAGCAGTTTGGGGCCGAACACTGAAGCTTTCTTT. Translating it yields CASSLGPNTEAFF.

V and J are TRBV28 and TRBJ1-5, with D maybe TRBD1 (5 bases). The CDR3 is 14 amino acids. Per the germline V gene, CDR1 is MDHEN and CDR2 is SYDVKM. Trimming cost V 2 bases and J 3 bases, with 8 bases left between them. The CDR3 spells CASSLGGVNQPQHF. CDR3 nucleotides: TGTGCCAGCAGTTTAGGGGGGGTCAATCAGCCCCAGCATTTT. Complete variable domain (other parts from reference TRBV28 and TRBJ1-5): DVKVTQSSRYLVKRTGEKVFLECVQDMDHENMFWYRQDPGLGLRLIYFSYDVKMKEKGDIPEGYSVSREKKERFSLILESASTNQTSMYLCASSLGGVNQPQHFGDGTRLSIL.

This clone was observed a few times. V usage is TRBV10-3 and J usage is TRBJ2-1; no reliable D call. Germline assignment: CDR1 ENHRY and CDR2 SYGVKD. Trimming cost V 10 bases and J 0 bases, with 10 bases left between them. The CDR3 spans 13 residues. Here the CDR3 DNA reads TGTGCCACTACCGATAGCTCCTACAATGAGCAGTTCTTC. Encoded protein: CATTDSSYNEQFF.

The chain uses TRBV7-2 and TRBJ2-1; TRBD1 might be the D (6 bases). From germline, CDR1 is SGHTA and CDR2 FQGNSA. The CDR3 sequence is 16 residues long. The V gene lost 4 bases and the J gene lost 2 bases, with 15 bases spanning the gap. CDR3 region: CASSSHWTDPYNEQFF. In DNA, the CDR3 is TGTGCCAGCAGCTCCCATTGGACAGATCCCTACAATGAGCAGTTCTTC.

The chain couples TRBV15 to TRBJ2-1, with 11 positions matching TRBD2. The CDR3 sequence is 15 residues long. Germline V lookup: CDR1 LNHNV, CDR2 YYDKDF (reference sequence). With 6 bases clipped from V and 3 bases from J, the junction kept 4 bases outside the gene matches. CDR3 amino acids: CATRVGLADYNEQFF. CDR3 bases: TGTGCCACCAGGGTGGGACTAGCGGACTACAATGAGCAGTTCTTC.

This chain joins TRBV18 and TRBJ2-5, with TRBD2 matching 12 bases. Germline V gene sequence: CDR1 KGHSH, CDR2 LQKENI. The CDR3 loop spans 18 amino acids. V trimming: 3 bases; J trimming: 2 bases; junction bases outside the gene matches: 10. The DNA of the CDR3 is TGTGCCAGCTCACCGCTACTGGCTAGCGGGGGGGCACAAGAGACCCAGTACTTC. Residues: CASSPLLASGGAQETQYF.

The chain is built from TRBV7-2 and TRBJ2-1; D not resolved. CDR3 length equals 12 residues. Germline CDR1 and CDR2: SGHTA and FQGNSA. Trimming cost V 5 bases and J 6 bases, with 8 bases left between them. The CDR3 region is CASSQERNEQFF. CDR3 DNA sequence: TGTGCCAGCAGCCAGGAGCGCAATGAGCAGTTCTTC.

The genes are TRBV6-4 and TRBJ2-7; TRBD1 matches 7 bases. The CDR3 contains 14 residues. V shed 4 bases and J 5 bases; nucleotides not matched to a gene: 8. Germline V CDR1 and CDR2: MRHNA, SNTAGT. The CDR3 nucleotides are TGTGCCAGCAGTGCCGACAGGGCGTCAGACGAGCAGTACTTC. It translates to CASSADRASDEQYF.

This clone has just a few counts. V and J are TRBV5-1 and TRBJ2-2; 7 positions agree with TRBD1. The trim removed 0 bases at V and 3 bases at J, leaving 8 bases unmatched. The CDR3 loop spans 17 amino acids. Germline V gene data show CDR1 as SGHRS and CDR2 as YFSETQ. For the CDR3, the DNA is TGCGCCAGCAGCTTGGAACGGGACAGTTCATACACCGGGGAGCTGTTTTTT. As protein: CASSLERDSSYTGELFF.

The chain combines TRBV7-7 with TRBJ2-2, with TRBD1 matching over 9 bases. This CDR3 comprises 16 residues. V gave up 0 bases and J gave up 5 bases; unmatched junction bases: 4. From germline, CDR1 is SSHAT and CDR2 FNYEAQ (reference sequence). CDR3 sequence (DNA): TGTGCCAGCAGCTTAGCCGGGACAGGGCGAACCGGGGAGCTGTTTTTT. Residues: CASSLAGTGRTGELFF.

This clone has just a few counts. The gene calls are TRBV18 and TRBJ2-1, with 15 positions matching TRBD2. After removal of 6 bases from V and 10 bases from J, the junction contained 4 bases not matched to a gene. CDR1 and CDR2 from the germline V gene are KGHSH and LQKENI. This CDR3 is built from 14 residues. In DNA form, the CDR3 reads TGTGCCAGCTCCGGACTAGCGGGGGGGCAGGAGCAGTTCTTC. This translates into CASSGLAGGQEQFF.

The chain recombines TRBV2 with TRBJ1-2; no clear D gene. This CDR3 is 14 amino acids long. V shed 2 bases and J shed 4 bases, with 11 bases lying between them. Germline CDR1 reads SNHLY; CDR2 reads FYNNEI. The CDR3 DNA reads as TGTGCCAGCAGTGAAAGAGGGAACGGCTATGGCTACACCTTC. This sequence encodes CASSERGNGYGYTF.

The chain combines TRBV2 with TRBJ1-5; no reliable D call. Trimming removed 2 bases at V and 8 bases at J, with 10 bases between. The CDR3 has 13 amino acids. Germline CDR1 and CDR2: SNHLY and FYNNEI. The DNA for the CDR3 is TGTGCCAGCAGTGAACTGAGAAGGGAGCCCCAGCATTTT. It specifies CASSELRREPQHF.

This chain uses TRBV6-5 with TRBJ2-7; the match to TRBD1 covers 7 bases. This CDR3 has 15 residues. Germline trimming cut 0 bases from V and 3 bases from J; bases unmatched to any gene: 5. Per the germline V gene, CDR1 is MNHEY and CDR2 is SVGAGI. Here the CDR3 reads CASSYSYGQDYEQYF. CDR3 sequence (DNA): TGTGCCAGCAGTTACTCCTACGGACAGGACTACGAGCAGTACTTC.

The chain uses TRBV19 and TRBJ1-4; 10 nucleotides match TRBD1. With 5 bases clipped from V and 0 bases from J, the junction kept 6 bases outside the gene matches. CDR3 length: 17 residues. Looked up from germline, CDR1 is LNHDA and CDR2 is SQIVND (reference sequence). The CDR3 sequence: CASSVTGGATTNEKLFF. Written as DNA, the CDR3 is TGTGCCAGTAGTGTGACAGGGGGCGCGACAACTAATGAAAAACTGTTTTTT.

This clone occurred a few times. The chain has TRBV18 and TRBJ2-7; D may be TRBD1 (6 bases). With 5 bases removed from V and 3 bases from J, the gap between germline ends came to 11 bases. This CDR3 comprises 13 residues. The germline V gene encodes CDR1 KGHSH and CDR2 LQKENI. CDR3 bases: TGTGCCAGCTCAATTCGACAGGACTACGAGCAGTACTTC. It codes for CASSIRQDYEQYF.

The V gene is TRBV7-2, the J gene TRBJ2-1; 7 nucleotides match TRBD2. V shed 0 bases and J 3 bases; nucleotides not matched to a gene: 5. CDR1 SGHTA and CDR2 FQGNSA come from the germline V gene. There are 16 residues in the CDR3. CDR3 bases: TGTGCCAGCAGCTTAGCCCCGGGCGGGGGCTACAATGAGCAGTTCTTC. Amino acids: CASSLAPGGGYNEQFF.

The chain couples TRBV19 to TRBJ2-1, with D perhaps assigned TRBD1 or TRBD2 (6 bases each). The CDR3 loop spans 15 amino acids. Germline CDR1 reads LNHDA; CDR2 reads SQIVND (reference sequence). Trimming shortened V by 5 bases and J by 2 bases, and 13 bases separated the two germline ends. CDR3 protein: CASSPQGRTYNEQFF. The CDR3, as DNA: TGTGCCAGTAGTCCTCAGGGGAGGACCTACAATGAGCAGTTCTTC.

The rearrangement links TRBV2 to TRBJ2-2; D is possibly TRBD1 or TRBD2 (6 bases each). Looked up from germline, CDR1 is SNHLY and CDR2 is FYNNEI. This CDR3 contains 15 residues. V was pared by 7 bases and J by 6 bases, with 18 bases between. CDR3 residues: CASTSEGGNSGELFF. DNA for the CDR3: TGTGCCAGCACTTCCGAGGGGGGTAACTCCGGGGAGCTGTTTTTT.